The rows below give T cell receptor beta chains drawn from one sample of a study of T cell responses to AZD1222 COVID-19 vaccine. The assay was immunoSEQ multiplex PCR, and TCRdb's table has in-frame clones only and misses some. Of around 200,000 clones listed, roughly 88% were seen once; the top ten hold over 6%. Specimen: peripheral blood, collected on day 0 of AZD1222 vaccination. The receptors stem from an adult in good health. The CDR3 runs from the conserved cysteine through the conserved F or W. A D gene is named only where the DNA matches it firmly.

TRBJ1-2,TRBV30,-,CAWRDRQGGFYGYTF
TRBJ1-2,TRBV7-2,TRBD1,CASSYDGTGDYGYTF
TRBJ1-1,TRBV19,-,CASSIRSTNTEAFF
TRBJ1-4,TRBV28,-,CASSYPSGVGGEKLFF
TRBJ1-5,TRBV19,TRBD1,CASSIRDRSDNQPQHF
TRBJ1-4,TRBV6-5,-,CASSTGQGWEKLFF
TRBJ2-7,TRBV7-9,TRBD1,CASSSTGQPKNYEQYF
TRBJ2-7,TRBV5-1,TRBD1,CASSLGTGDPQQYF
TRBJ1-6,TRBV28,-,CASSPGRTNSPLHF
TRBJ2-3,TRBV5-4,TRBD2,CASRGTSGHTDTQYF
TRBJ2-3,TRBV24-1,TRBD1,CATRWGQGAGLGHTDTQYF
TRBJ1-1,TRBV20-1,-,CSARDRREAFF
TRBJ2-7,TRBV5-4,TRBD1,CASSTQTGTYEQYF
TRBJ1-4,TRBV2,-,CASSGPGAVNEKLFF
TRBJ2-3,TRBV9,-,CASSVGGPQVDTQYF
TRBJ1-1,TRBV30,-,CAWEAGHF
TRBJ2-7,TRBV7-9,-,CASSYLGGSSYEQYF
TRBJ1-1,TRBV5-1,-,CASSLGRTTNTEAFF
TRBJ1-2,TRBV15,-,CATRDFTTSGGYTF
TRBJ1-5,TRBV27,TRBD1,CASSFRGTGGWPQHF
TRBJ2-1,TRBV18,-,CASSPKAPIQWGAEYNEQFF
TRBJ2-7,TRBV6-5,TRBD1,CASSYAGTAPYEQYF
TRBJ1-6,TRBV6-5,-,CASSYSGSYNSPLHF
TRBJ2-2,TRBV4-1,-,CASSQEHGAGELFF